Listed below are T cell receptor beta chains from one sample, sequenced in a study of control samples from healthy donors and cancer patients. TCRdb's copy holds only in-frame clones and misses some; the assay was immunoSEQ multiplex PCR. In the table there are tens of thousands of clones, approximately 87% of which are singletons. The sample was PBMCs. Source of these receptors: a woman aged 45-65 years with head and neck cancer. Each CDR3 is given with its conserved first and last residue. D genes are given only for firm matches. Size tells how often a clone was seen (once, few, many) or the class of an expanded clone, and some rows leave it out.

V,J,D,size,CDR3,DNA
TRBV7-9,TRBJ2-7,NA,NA,CASSLDNEQYF,TGTGCCAGCAGCTTAGATAACGAGCAGTACTTC
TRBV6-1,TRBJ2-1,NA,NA,CASSERARTNNEQFF,TGTGCCAGCAGTGAAAGGGCTAGGACCAACAATGAGCAGTTCTTC
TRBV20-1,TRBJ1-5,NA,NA,CSASAARGGSNQPQHF,TGCAGTGCTAGTGCTGCGAGGGGGGGTAGCAATCAGCCCCAGCATTTT
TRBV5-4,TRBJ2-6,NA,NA,CASSLEGTGANVLTF,TGTGCCAGCAGCTTGGAGGGGACTGGGGCCAACGTCCTGACTTTC
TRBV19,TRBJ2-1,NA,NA,CASSPRWGLSYNEQFF,TGTGCCAGTAGTCCCCGATGGGGTCTCTCCTACAATGAGCAGTTCTTC
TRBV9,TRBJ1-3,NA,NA,CASSHSSSGNTIYF,TGTGCCAGCAGCCACTCGAGCTCTGGAAACACCATATATTTT
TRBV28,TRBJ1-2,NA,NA,CASLPEGFYGYTF,TGTGCCAGCCTACCCGAGGGGTTCTATGGCTACACCTTC
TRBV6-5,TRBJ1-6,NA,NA,CASNRGRGYNSPLHF,TGTGCCAGCAACCGGGGCAGGGGTTATAATTCACCCCTCCACTTT
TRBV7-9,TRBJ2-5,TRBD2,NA,CASSASSGGGETQYF,TGTGCCAGCAGCGCTAGCTCGGGCGGGGGAGAGACCCAGTACTTC
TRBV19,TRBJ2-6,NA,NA,CASSPEGVAGANVLTF,TGTGCCAGTAGTCCCGAGGGCGTAGCTGGGGCCAACGTCCTGACTTTC
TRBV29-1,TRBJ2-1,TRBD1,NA,CSVDRNYNEQFF,TGCAGTGTGGACAGGAATTACAATGAGCAGTTCTTC
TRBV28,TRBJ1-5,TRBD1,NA,CASSPWTGLDNQPQHF,TGTGCCAGCAGTCCCTGGACAGGGCTGGATAATCAGCCCCAGCATTTT
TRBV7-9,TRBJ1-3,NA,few,CASSLGARAGNTIYF,TGTGCCAGCAGCTTAGGTGCCCGGGCTGGAAACACCATATATTTT
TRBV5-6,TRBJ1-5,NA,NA,CASSLAGSNQPQHF,TGTGCCAGCAGCTTGGCAGGGAGCAATCAGCCCCAGCATTTT
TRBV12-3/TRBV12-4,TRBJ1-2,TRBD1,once,CASSPGQGGGYTF,TGTGCCAGCAGTCCCGGACAGGGCGGAGGCTACACCTTC
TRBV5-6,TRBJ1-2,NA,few,CASSPEGRVYGYTF,TGTGCCAGCAGCCCCGAGGGCAGAGTCTATGGCTACACCTTC
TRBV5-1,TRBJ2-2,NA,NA,CASSLGLKTGELFF,TGCGCCAGCAGCCTGGGACTGAAAACCGGGGAGCTGTTTTTT
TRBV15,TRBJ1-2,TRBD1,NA,CATSRERGPYGYTF,TGTGCCACCAGCAGAGAAAGGGGGCCCTATGGCTACACCTTC
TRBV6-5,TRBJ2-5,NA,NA,CASSYHGQAQTQYF,TGTGCCAGCAGTTATCATGGCCAAGCACAGACCCAGTACTTC
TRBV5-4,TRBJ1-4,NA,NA,CASSLVGGAKGEKLFF,TGTGCCAGCAGCTTGGTGGGGGGCGCGAAAGGGGAAAAACTGTTTTTT
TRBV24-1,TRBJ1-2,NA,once,CATSDRGNPFYGYTF,TGTGCCACCAGTGATCGCGGTAACCCGTTCTATGGCTACACCTTC
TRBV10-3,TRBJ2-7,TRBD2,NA,CAISESLAGVLSYEQYF,TGTGCCATCAGTGAGTCGTTAGCGGGGGTACTCTCCTACGAGCAGTACTTC
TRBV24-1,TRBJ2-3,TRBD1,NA,CATSDTSPTGPGGTDTQYF,TGTGCCACCAGTGACACTAGTCCGACAGGGCCCGGGGGCACAGATACGCAGTATTTT
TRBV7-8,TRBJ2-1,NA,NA,CASSYSRGSNEQFF,TGTGCCAGCAGCTACTCCCGGGGGAGCAATGAGCAGTTCTTC
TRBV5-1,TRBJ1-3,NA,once,CASSLGQGRNTIYF,TGCGCCAGCAGCTTGGGGCAGGGAAGAAACACCATATATTTT
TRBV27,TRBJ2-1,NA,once,CASSSIRDFLTGAYNEQFF,TGTGCCAGCAGTTCCATACGGGACTTCCTTACAGGGGCTTACAATGAGCAGTTCTTC
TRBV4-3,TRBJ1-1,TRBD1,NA,CASSQEFRPGQGLHTEAFF,TGCGCCAGCAGCCAAGAGTTCCGGCCGGGACAGGGTCTTCACACTGAAGCTTTCTTT
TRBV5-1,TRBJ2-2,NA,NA,CASSSQGNTGELFF,TGCGCCAGCAGCTCGCAGGGAAACACCGGGGAGCTGTTTTTT
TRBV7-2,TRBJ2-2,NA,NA,CASSYRFRRGTNTGELFF,TGTGCCAGCAGCTACCGGTTCCGGAGGGGGACGAACACCGGGGAGCTGTTTTTT
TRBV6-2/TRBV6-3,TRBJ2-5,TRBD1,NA,CASSYSTGARTQYF,TGTGCCAGCAGTTACTCGACAGGGGCCAGGACCCAGTACTTC
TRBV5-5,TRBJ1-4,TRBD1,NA,CASSLVHDRGGEKLFF,TGTGCCAGCAGCTTGGTTCACGACAGGGGCGGGGAAAAACTGTTTTTT
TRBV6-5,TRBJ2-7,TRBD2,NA,CASILTSGATYEQYF,TGTGCCAGCATTCTAACTAGCGGGGCTACCTACGAGCAGTACTTC
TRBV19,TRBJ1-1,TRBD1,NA,CASHGQGRTEAFF,TGTGCCAGCCACGGACAGGGGAGGACTGAAGCTTTCTTT
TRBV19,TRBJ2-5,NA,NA,CASEGGAGETQYF,TGTGCCAGTGAAGGGGGGGCGGGAGAGACCCAGTACTTC
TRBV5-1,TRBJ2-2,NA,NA,CASSEAQKTGELFF,TGCGCCAGCAGCGAGGCCCAGAAAACCGGGGAGCTGTTTTTT
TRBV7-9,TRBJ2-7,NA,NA,CASSSGQYSYEQYF,TGTGCCAGCAGCTCCGGACAGTACTCCTATGAGCAGTACTTC
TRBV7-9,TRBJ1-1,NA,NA,CASSFGGAFGAEGTEAFF,TGTGCCAGCAGCTTCGGGGGGGCTTTCGGTGCGGAGGGGACTGAAGCTTTCTTT
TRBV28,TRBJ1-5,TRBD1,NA,CASSLDRGPNQPQHF,TGTGCCAGCAGTCTGGACAGGGGGCCCAATCAGCCCCAGCATTTT
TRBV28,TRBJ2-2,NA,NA,CASLWGGELFF,TGTGCCAGCCTGTGGGGCGGGGAGCTGTTTTTT
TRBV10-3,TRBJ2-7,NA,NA,CAIGPAGATYEQYF,TGTGCCATCGGACCGGCGGGGGCGACCTACGAGCAGTACTTC
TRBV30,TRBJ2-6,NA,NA,CAWSGGDRNFLSGANVLTF,TGTGCCTGGAGTGGGGGGGACCGAAACTTCCTATCTGGGGCCAACGTCCTGACTTTC
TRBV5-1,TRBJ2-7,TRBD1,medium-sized,CASSIGTGEMREQYF,TGCGCCAGCAGCATAGGGACAGGGGAGATGAGGGAGCAGTACTTC
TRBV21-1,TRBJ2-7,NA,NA,CASSLRDNSYEQYF,TGTGCCAGCAGCCTCCGGGACAACTCCTACGAGCAGTACTTC
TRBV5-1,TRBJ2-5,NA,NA,CASSLWGAQETQYF,TGCGCCAGCAGCTTGTGGGGGGCACAAGAGACCCAGTACTTC
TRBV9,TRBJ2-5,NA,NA,CASSVADGGQETQYF,TGTGCCAGCAGCGTAGCTGACGGGGGGCAGGAGACCCAGTACTTC
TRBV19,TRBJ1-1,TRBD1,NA,CASLDPGQGASEAFF,TGTGCCAGCCTGGATCCGGGACAGGGGGCTTCTGAAGCTTTCTTT
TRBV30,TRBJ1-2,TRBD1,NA,CAWIPGGGYGYTF,TGTGCCTGGATCCCAGGGGGCGGCTATGGCTACACCTTC
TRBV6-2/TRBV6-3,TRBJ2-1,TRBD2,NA,CASSRGGANEQFF,TGTGCCAGCAGTCGCGGGGGGGCGAATGAGCAGTTCTTC
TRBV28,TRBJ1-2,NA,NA,CASSSSTENYGYTF,TGTGCCAGCAGTTCCTCGACAGAAAACTATGGCTACACCTTC
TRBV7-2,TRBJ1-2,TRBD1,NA,CASSPPDRDYGYTF,TGTGCCAGCAGCCCTCCCGACAGGGATTATGGCTACACCTTC
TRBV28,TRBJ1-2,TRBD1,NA,CASSPGQGGYTF,TGTGCCAGCAGCCCAGGACAGGGTGGCTACACCTTC
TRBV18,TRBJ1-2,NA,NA,CASSQDRDLSYTF,TGTGCCAGCTCACAAGATAGGGATTTAAGCTACACCTTC
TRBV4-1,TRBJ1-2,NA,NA,CASSQEGRPYSYGYTF,TGCGCCAGCAGCCAAGAGGGCAGACCTTATAGCTATGGCTACACCTTC
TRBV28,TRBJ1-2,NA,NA,CASRLGGSGYYGYTF,TGTGCCAGCAGGTTGGGGGGGAGCGGTTACTATGGCTACACCTTC
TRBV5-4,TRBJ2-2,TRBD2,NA,CASSPGLAGLGGPGELFF,TGTGCCAGCAGTCCGGGACTAGCGGGACTGGGAGGCCCCGGGGAGCTGTTTTTT